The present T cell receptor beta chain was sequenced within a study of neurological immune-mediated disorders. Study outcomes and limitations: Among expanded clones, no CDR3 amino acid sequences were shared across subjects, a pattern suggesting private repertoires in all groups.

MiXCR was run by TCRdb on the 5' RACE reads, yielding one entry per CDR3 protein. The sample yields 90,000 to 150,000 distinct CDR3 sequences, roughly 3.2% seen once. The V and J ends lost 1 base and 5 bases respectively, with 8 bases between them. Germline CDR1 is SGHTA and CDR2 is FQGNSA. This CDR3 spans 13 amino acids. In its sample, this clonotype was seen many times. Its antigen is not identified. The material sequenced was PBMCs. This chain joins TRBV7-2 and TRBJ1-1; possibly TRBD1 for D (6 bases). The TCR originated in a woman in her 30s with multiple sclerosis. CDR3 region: CASSLGQATEAFF. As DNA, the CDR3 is TGTGCCAGCAGCTTAGGACAGGCAACTGAAGCTTTCTTT.